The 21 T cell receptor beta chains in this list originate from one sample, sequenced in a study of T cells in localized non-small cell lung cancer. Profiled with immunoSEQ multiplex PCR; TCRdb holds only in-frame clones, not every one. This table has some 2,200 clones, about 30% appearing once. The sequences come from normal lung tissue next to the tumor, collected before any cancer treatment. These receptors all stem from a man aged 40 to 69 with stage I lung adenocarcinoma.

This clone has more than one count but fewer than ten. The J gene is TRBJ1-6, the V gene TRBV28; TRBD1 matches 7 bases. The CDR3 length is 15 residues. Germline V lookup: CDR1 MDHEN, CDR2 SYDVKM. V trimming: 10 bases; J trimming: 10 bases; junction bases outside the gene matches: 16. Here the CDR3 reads CATQKTGTFRSPLHF. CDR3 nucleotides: TGTGCCACCCAAAAGACAGGGACGTTTCGGTCACCCCTCCACTTT.

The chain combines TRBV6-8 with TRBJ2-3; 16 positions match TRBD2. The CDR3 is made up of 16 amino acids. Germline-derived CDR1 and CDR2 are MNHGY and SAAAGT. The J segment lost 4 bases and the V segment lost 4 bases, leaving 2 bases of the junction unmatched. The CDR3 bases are TGTGCCAGCAGTTCCGGGACTAGCGGGGGGGCAGATACGCAGTATTTT. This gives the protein CASSSGTSGGADTQYF.

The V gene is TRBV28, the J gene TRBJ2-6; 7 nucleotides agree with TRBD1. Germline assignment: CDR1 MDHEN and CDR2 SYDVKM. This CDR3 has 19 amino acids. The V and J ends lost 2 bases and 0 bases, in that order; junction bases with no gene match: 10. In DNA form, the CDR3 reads TGTGCCAGCAGTTTACTATGGCCCAGGGACAGCTCTGGGGCCAACGTCCTGACTTTC. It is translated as CASSLLWPRDSSGANVLTF.

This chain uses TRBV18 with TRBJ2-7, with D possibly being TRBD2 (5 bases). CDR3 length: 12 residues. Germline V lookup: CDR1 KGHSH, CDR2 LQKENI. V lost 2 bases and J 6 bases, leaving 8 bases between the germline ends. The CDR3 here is CASSPEGTEQYF. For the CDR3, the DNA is TGTGCCAGCTCACCAGAGGGAACCGAGCAGTACTTC.

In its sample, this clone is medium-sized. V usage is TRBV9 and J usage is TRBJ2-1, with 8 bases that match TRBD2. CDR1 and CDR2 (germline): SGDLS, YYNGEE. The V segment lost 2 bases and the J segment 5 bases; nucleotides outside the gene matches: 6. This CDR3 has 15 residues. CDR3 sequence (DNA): TGTGCCAGCAGCGTGGCGGGGGGTTTCCACAATGAGCAGTTCTTC. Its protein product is CASSVAGGFHNEQFF.

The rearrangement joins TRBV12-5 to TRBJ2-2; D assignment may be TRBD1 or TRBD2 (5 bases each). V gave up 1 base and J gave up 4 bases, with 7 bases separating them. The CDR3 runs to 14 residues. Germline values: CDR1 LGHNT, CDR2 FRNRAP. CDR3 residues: CASGLAGTTGELFF. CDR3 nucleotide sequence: TGTGCTAGTGGTTTGGCAGGGACCACCGGGGAGCTGTTTTTT.

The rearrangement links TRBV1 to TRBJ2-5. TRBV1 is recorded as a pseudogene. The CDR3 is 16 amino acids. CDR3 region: CASSQEGGTHQETQYF. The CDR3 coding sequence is TGCGCCAGCAGCCAAGAAGGGGGGACCCACCAAGAAACCCAATACTTC.

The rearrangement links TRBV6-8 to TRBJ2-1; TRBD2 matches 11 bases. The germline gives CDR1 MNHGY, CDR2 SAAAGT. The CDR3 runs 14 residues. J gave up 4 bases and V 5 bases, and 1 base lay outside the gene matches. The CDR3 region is CASSLAGGYNEQFF. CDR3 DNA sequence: TGTGCCAGCAGTCTAGCGGGGGGATACAATGAGCAGTTCTTC.

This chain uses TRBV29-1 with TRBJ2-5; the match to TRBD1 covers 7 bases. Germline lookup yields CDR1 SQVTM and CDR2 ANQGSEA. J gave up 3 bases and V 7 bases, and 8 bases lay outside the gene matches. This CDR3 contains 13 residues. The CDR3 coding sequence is TGCAGCGGGGCCGGGACAGCAAAAGAGACCCAGTACTTC. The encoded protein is CSGAGTAKETQYF.

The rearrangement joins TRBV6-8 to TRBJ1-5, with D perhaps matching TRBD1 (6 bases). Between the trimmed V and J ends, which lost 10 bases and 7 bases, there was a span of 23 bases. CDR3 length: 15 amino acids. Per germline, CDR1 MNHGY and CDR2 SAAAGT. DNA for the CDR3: TGTGCCACCGATCGAACCGGGGGCGATGGACAGCCCCAGCATTTT. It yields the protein CATDRTGGDGQPQHF.

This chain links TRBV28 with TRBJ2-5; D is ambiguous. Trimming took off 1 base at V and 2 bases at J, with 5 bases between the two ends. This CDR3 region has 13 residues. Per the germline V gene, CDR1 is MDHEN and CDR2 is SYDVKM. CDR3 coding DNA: TGTGCCAGCAGTTTATTATCACAAGAGACCCAGTACTTC. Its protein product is CASSLLSQETQYF.

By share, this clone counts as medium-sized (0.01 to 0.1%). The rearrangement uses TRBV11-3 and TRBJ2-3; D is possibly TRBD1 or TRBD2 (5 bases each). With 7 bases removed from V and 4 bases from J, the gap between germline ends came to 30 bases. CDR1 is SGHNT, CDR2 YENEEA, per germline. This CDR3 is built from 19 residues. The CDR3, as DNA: TGTGCCAGCACCCACACTGGGGGAAGTGGGGGTGTGGCGCCAGATACGCAGTATTTT. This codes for CASTHTGGSGGVAPDTQYF.

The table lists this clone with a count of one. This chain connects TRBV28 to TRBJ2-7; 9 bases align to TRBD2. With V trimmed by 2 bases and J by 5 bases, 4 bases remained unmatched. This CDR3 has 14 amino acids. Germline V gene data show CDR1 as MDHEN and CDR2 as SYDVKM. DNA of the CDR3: TGTGCCAGCAGTTTAGGCGGGGGGGCTCACGAGCAGTACTTC. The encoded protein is CASSLGGGAHEQYF.

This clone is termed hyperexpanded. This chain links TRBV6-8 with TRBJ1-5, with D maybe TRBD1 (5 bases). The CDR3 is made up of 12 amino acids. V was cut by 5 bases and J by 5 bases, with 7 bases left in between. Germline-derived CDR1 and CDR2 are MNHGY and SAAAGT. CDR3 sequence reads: CASSKGHQPQHF. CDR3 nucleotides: TGTGCCAGCAGTAAGGGGCATCAGCCCCAGCATTTT.

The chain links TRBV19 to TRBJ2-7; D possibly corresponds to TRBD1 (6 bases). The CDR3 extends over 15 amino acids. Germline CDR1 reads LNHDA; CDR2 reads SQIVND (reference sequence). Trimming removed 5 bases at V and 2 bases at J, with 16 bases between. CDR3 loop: CASSPRTVFAYEQYF. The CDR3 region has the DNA TGTGCCAGTAGTCCACGGACAGTTTTCGCCTACGAGCAGTACTTC.

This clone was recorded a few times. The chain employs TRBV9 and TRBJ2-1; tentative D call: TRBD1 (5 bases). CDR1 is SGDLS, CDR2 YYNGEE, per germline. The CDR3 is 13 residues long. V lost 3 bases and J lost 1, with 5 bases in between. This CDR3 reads CASSAGSYNEQFF. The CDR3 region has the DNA TGTGCCAGCAGCGCAGGGTCCTACAATGAGCAGTTCTTC.

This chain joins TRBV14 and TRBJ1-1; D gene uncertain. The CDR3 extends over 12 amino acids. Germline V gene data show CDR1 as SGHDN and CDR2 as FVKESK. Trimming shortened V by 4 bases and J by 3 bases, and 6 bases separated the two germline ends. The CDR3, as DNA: TGTGCCAGCAGCCTGATCGACACTGAAGCTTTCTTT. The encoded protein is CASSLIDTEAFF.

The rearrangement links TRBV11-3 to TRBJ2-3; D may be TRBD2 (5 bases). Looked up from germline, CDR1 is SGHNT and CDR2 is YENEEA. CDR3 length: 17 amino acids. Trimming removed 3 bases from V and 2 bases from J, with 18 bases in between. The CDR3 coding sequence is TGTGCCAGCAGCTTGGATCCTTTGGGGAGTTCCACAGATACGCAGTATTTT. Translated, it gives CASSLDPLGSSTDTQYF.

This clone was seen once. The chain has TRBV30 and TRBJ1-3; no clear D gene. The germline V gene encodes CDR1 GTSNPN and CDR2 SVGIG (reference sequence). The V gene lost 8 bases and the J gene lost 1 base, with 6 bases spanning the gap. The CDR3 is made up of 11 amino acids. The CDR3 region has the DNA TGTGCCAAGGGATCTGGAAACACCATATATTTT. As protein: CAKGSGNTIYF.

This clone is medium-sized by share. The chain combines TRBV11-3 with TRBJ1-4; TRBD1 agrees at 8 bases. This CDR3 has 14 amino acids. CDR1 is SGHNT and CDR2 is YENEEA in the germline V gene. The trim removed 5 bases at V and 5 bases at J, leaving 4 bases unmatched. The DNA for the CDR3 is TGTGCCAGCAGCGATCAGGGGGCCAATGAAAAACTGTTTTTT. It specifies CASSDQGANEKLFF.

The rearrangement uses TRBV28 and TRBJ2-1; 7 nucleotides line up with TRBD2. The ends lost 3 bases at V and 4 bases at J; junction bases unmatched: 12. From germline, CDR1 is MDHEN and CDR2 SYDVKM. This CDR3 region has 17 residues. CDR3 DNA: TGTGCCAGCAGTTTGGGGGGGACTACCTTTGCTTACAATGAGCAGTTCTTC. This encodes CASSLGGTTFAYNEQFF. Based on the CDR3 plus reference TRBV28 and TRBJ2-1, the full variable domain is DVKVTQSSRYLVKRTGEKVFLECVQDMDHENMFWYRQDPGLGLRLIYFSYDVKMKEKGDIPEGYSVSREKKERFSLILESASTNQTSMYLCASSLGGTTFAYNEQFFGPGTRLTVL.